A single T cell receptor (beta chain) is shown here with its context. Trimming took off 4 bases at V and 10 bases at J, with 11 bases between the two ends. The germline CDR1 and CDR2 sequences are SGHTA and FQGNSA. This CDR3 spans 12 amino acids. Per the original methods: For nucleated cells, counts were estimated from reference gene primer amplification. Clones were read by immunoSEQ multiplex PCR, and TCRdb kept only the in-frame ones, dropping some. V, J and clone size were drawn from that table, and D and trimming were deduced from the DNA. The sample yields roughly 100,000 clones, 85% to 90% seen once. These data belong to a study of blood T cell repertoires in COVID-19. Study context: Spain, Italy and the United States supplied samples that represented acute and convalescent COVID-19. The analysed material was cDNA or gDNA that came from T cells, B-cell-depleted T cells, or PBMCs.

This clonotype originated in an elderly woman with acute or convalescent COVID-19. The V call is TRBV7-2, the J call TRBJ2-1; possibly TRBD2 for D (5 bases). Sequenced input: peripheral blood. The CDR3 DNA reads TGTGCCAGCAGCTCCTCTCGGGGAGAGCAGTTCTTC. Residues: CASSSSRGEQFF.